This T cell receptor beta chain is from a study of cytomegalovirus exposure and HLA in healthy donors. A multiplex PCR was run with 60 Vbeta primers and 13 Jbeta primers. Libraries were prepared by immunoSEQ multiplex PCR; TCRdb keeps only in-frame clonotypes and omits some of them. The sample records 170,000 or so clones, 80% being singletons. Germline V CDR1 and CDR2: SGHNT, YYREEE (reference sequence). CDR3 size: 14 residues. J lost 3 bases, V lost 9 bases, and 4 bases had no gene match. Findings and caveats of the study: CMV serostatus was the only recorded immune exposure for donors.

Note on this clone: What it binds is not known.

The receptor was derived from a male donor in good health and CMV-seropositive. Specimen: PBMCs. V gene TRBV5-4 combines with J gene TRBJ2-5; TRBD2 agrees at 14 bases. CDR3 sequence (DNA): TGTGCCATCGGGACTAGCGGGAGAGAAGAGACCCAGTACTTC. It is translated as CAIGTSGREETQYF.